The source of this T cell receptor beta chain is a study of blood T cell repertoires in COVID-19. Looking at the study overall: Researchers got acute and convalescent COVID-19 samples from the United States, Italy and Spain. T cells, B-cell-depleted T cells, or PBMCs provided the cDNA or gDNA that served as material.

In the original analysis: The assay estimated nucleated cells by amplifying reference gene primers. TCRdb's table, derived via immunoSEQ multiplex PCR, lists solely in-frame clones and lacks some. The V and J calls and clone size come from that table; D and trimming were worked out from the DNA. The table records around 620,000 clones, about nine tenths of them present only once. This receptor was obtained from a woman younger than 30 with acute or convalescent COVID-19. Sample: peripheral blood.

CDR3 sequence (DNA): TGTGCCACCAGTGATGGGACATCCGAGCAGTACTTC. Encoded protein: CATSDGTSEQYF. The chain is built from TRBV24-1 and TRBJ2-7, with D tentatively TRBD1 (6 bases). With 3 bases removed from V and 6 bases from J, the gap between germline ends came to 8 bases. The length of the CDR3 is 12 residues. Germline V gene sequence: CDR1 KGHDR, CDR2 SFDVKD.